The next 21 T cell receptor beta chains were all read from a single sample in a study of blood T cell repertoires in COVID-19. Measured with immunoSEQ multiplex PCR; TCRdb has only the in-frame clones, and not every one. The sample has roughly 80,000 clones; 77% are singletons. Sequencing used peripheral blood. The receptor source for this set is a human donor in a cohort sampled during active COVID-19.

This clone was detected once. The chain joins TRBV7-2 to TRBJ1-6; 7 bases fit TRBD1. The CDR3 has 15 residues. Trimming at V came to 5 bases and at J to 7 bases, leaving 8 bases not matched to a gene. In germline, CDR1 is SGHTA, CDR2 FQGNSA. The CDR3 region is CASSQDRVENSPLHF. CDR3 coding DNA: TGTGCCAGCAGCCAAGACAGGGTCGAAAATTCACCCCTCCACTTT.

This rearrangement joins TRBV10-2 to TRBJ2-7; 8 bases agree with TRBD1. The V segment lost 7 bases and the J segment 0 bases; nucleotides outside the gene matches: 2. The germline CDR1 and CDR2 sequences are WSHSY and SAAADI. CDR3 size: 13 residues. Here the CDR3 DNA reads TGCGCCAGCAAGGACAGGGACTCCTACGAGCAGTACTTC. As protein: CASKDRDSYEQYF.

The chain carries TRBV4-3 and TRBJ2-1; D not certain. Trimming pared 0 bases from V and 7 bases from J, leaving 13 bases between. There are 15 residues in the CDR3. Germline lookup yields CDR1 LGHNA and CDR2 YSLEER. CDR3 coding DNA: TGCGCCAGCAGCCAAGATCGCTCGGTATTAAATGAGCAGTTCTTC. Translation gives CASSQDRSVLNEQFF.

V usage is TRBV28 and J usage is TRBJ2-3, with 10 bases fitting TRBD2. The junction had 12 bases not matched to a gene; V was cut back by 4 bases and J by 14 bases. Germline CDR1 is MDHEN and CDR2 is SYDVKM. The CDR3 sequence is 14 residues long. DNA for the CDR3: TGTGCCAGCAGTTCCCCCGGGAGCGGGGGGGCCGCGTATTTT. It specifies CASSSPGSGGAAYF.

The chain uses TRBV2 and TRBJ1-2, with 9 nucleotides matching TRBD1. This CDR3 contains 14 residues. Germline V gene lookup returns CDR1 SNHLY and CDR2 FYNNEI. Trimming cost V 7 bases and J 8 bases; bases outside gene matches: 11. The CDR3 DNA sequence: TGTGCCAGCACCGTGGACAGGGGTGAGGGGGGCTACACCTTC. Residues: CASTVDRGEGGYTF. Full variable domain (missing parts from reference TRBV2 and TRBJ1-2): EPEVTQTPSHQVTQMGQEVILRCVPISNHLYFYWYRQILGQKVEFLVSFYNNEISEKSEIFDDQFSVERPDGSNFTLKIRSTKLEDSAMYFCASTVDRGEGGYTFGSGTRLTVV.

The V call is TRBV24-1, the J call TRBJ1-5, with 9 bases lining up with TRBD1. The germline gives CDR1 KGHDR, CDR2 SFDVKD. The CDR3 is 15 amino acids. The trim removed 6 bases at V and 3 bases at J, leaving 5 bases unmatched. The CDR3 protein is CATSRGDRANQPQHF. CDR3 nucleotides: TGTGCCACCAGTCGCGGGGACAGGGCCAATCAGCCCCAGCATTTT.

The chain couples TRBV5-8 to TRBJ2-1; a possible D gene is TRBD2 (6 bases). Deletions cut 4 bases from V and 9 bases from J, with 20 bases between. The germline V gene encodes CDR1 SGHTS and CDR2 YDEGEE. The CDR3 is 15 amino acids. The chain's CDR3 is CASSRGTAARGEQFF. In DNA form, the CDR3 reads TGTGCCAGCAGCCGAGGGACTGCCGCGCGGGGTGAGCAGTTCTTC.

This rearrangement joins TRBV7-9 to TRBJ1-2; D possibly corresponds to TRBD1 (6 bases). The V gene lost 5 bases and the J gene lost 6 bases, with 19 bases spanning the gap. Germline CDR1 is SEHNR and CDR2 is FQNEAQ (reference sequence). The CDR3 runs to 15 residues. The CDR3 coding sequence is TGTGCCAGCAGCCCGAGCAGGGGAGTCGGTAATGGCTACACCTTC. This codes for CASSPSRGVGNGYTF.

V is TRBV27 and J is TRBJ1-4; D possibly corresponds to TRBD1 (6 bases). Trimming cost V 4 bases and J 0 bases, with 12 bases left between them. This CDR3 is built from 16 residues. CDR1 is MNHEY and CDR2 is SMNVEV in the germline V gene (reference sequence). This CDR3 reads CASSSQGATTNEKLFF. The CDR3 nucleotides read TGTGCCAGCAGTTCACAGGGTGCCACAACTAATGAAAAACTGTTTTTT.

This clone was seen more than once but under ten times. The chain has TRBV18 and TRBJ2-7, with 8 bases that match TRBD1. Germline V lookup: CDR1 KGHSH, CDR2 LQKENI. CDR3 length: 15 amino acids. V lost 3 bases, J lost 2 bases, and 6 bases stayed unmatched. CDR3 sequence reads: CASSPGQVLTYEQYF. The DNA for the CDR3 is TGTGCCAGCTCACCGGGACAGGTATTAACCTACGAGCAGTACTTC.

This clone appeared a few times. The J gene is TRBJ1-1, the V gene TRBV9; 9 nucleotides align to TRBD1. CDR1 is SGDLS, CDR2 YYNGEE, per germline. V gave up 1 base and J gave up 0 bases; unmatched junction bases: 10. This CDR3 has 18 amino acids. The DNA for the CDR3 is TGTGCCAGCAGCGTAAGGGACAGGGTAAACGATTTGAACACTGAAGCTTTCTTT. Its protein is CASSVRDRVNDLNTEAFF. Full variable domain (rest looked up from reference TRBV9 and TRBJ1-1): DSGVTQTPKHLITATGQRVTLRCSPRSGDLSVYWYQQSLDQGLQFLIQYYNGEERAKGNILERFSAQQFPDLHSELNLSSLELGDSALYFCASSVRDRVNDLNTEAFFGQGTRLTVV.

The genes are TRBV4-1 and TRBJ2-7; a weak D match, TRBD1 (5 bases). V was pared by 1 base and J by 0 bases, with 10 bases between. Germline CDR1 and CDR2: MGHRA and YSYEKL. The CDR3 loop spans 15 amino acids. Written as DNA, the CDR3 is TGCGCCAGCAGCCAAGTGGGGCTTAGCTCCTACGAGCAGTACTTC. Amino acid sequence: CASSQVGLSSYEQYF.

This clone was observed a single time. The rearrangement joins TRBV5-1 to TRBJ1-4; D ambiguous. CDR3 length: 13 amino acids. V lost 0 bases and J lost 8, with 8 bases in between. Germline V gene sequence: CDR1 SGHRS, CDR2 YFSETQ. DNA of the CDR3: TGCGCCAGCAGCTTGGGTGGAGGGGAAAAACTGTTTTTT. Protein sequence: CASSLGGGEKLFF.

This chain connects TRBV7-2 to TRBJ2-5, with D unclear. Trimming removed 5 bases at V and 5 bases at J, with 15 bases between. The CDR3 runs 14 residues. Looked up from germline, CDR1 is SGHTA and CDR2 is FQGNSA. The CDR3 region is CASSPRPRMETQYF. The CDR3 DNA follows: TGTGCCAGCAGCCCGAGGCCCAGAATGGAGACCCAGTACTTC. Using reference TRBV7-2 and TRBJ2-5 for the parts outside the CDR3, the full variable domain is GAGVSQSPSNKVTEKGKDVELRCDPISGHTALYWYRQSLGQGLEFLIYFQGNSAPDKSGLPSDRFSAERTGGSVSTLTIQRTQQEDSAVYLCASSPRPRMETQYFGPGTRLLVL.

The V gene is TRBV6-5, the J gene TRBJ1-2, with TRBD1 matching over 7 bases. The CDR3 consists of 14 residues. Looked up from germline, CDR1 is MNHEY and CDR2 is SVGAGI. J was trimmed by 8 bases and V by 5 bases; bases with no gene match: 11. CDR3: CASSPLGGAGGYTF. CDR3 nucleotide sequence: TGTGCCAGCAGTCCCCTAGGGGGCGCTGGGGGCTACACCTTC.

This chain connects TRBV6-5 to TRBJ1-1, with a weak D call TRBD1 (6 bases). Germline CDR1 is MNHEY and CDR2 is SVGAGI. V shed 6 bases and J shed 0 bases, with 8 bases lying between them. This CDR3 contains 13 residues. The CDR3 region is CASRGQLNTEAFF. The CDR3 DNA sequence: TGTGCCAGCAGAGGACAGTTGAACACTGAAGCTTTCTTT.

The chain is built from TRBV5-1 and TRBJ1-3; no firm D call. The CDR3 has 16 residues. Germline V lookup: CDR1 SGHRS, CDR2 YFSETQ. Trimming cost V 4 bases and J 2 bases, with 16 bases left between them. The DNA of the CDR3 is TGCGCCAGCAGCCGTATCGCCCTTAGTCCTGGAAACACCATATATTTT. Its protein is CASSRIALSPGNTIYF.

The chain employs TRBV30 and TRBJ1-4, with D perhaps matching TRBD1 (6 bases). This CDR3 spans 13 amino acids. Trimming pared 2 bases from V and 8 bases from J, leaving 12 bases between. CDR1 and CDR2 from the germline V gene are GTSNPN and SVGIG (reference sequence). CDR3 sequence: CAWSIRGGEKLFF. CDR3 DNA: TGTGCCTGGAGTATCAGGGGTGGAGAAAAACTGTTTTTT.

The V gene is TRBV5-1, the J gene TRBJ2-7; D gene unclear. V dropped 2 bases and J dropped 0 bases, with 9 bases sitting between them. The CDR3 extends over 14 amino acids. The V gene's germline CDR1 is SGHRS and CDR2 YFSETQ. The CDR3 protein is CASSFEASSYEQYF. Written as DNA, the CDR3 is TGCGCCAGCAGCTTTGAGGCTAGCTCCTACGAGCAGTACTTC. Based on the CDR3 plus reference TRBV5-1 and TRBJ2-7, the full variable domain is KAGVTQTPRYLIKTRGQQVTLSCSPISGHRSVSWYQQTPGQGLQFLFEYFSETQRNKGNFPGRFSGRQFSNSRSEMNVSTLELGDSALYLCASSFEASSYEQYFGPGTRLTVT.

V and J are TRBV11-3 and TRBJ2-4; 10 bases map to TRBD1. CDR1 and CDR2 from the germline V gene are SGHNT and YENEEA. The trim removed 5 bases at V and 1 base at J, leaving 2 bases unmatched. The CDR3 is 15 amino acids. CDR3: CASSPGQGAKNIQYF. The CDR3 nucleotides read TGTGCCAGCAGCCCGGGACAGGGGGCCAAAAACATTCAGTACTTC.

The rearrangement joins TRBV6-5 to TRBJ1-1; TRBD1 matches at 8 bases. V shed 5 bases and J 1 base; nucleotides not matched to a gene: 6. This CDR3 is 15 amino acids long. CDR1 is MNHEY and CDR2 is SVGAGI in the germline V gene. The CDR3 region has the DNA TGTGCCAGCAGTAAACAGGGGGGGAGGAACACTGAAGCTTTCTTT. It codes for CASSKQGGRNTEAFF.